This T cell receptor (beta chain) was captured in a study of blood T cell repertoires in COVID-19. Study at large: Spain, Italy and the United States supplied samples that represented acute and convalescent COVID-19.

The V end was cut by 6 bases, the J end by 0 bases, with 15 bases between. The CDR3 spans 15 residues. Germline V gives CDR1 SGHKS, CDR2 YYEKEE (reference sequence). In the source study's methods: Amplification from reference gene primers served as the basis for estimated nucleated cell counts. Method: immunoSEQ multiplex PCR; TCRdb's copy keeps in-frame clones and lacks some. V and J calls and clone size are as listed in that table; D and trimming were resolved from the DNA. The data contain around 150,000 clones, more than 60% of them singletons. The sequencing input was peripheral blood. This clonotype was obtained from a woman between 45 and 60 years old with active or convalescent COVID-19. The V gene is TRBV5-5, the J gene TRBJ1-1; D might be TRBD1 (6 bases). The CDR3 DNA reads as TGTGCCAGCACATCCCGGGGGGGCATGAACACTGAAGCTTTCTTT. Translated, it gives CASTSRGGMNTEAFF.